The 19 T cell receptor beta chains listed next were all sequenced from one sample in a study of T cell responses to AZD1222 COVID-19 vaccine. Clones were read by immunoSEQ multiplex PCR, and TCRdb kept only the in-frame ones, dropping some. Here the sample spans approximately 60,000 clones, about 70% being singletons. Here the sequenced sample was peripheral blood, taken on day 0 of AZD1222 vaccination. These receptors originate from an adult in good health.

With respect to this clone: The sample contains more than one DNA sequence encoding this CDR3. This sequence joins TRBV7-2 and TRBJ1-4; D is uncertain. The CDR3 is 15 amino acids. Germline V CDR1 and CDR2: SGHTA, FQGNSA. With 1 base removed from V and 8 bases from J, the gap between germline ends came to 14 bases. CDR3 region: CASSLEGGKAEKLFF. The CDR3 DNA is TGTGCCAGCAGCTTAGAAGGTGGAAAGGCCGAAAAACTGTTTTTT.

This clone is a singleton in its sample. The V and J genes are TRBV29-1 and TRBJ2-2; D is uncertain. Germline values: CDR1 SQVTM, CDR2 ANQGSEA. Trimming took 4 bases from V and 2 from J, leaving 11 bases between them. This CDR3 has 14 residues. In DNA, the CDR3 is TGCAGCGTTGCCCAAGCCTTAAACACCGGGGAGCTGTTTTTT. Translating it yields CSVAQALNTGELFF.

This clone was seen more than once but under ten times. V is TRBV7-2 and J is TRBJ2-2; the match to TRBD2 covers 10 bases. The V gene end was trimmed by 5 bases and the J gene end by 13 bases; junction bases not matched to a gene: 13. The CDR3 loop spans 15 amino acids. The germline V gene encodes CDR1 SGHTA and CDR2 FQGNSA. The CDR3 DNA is TGTGCCAGCAGCCCCCGGGAAGCGGGGGGGCTGGGGCTGTTTTTT. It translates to CASSPREAGGLGLFF.

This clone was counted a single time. CDR3 loop: CASSYTGTGANVLTF. CDR3 DNA: TGTGCCAGCAGTTATACAGGGACTGGGGCCAACGTCCTGACTTTC. The chain links TRBV6-2 or TRBV6-3 to TRBJ2-6; the D gene is possibly TRBD1 (6 bases). The germline gives CDR1 MNHEY, CDR2 SVGEGT. The CDR3 spans 15 residues. V was pared by 3 bases and J by 2 bases, with 8 bases between.

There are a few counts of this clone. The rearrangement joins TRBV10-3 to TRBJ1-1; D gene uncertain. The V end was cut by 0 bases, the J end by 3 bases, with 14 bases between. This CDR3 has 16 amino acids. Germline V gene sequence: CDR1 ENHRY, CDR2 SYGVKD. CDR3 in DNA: TGTGCCATCAGTGAGTCGTTAGAGGAGGGCTACACTGAAGCTTTCTTT. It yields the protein CAISESLEEGYTEAFF.

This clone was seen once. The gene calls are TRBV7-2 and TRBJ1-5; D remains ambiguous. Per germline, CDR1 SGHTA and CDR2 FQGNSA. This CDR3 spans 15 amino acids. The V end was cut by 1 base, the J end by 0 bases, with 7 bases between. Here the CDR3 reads CASSLEQTSNQPQHF. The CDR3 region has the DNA TGTGCCAGCAGCTTAGAACAGACTAGCAATCAGCCCCAGCATTTT.

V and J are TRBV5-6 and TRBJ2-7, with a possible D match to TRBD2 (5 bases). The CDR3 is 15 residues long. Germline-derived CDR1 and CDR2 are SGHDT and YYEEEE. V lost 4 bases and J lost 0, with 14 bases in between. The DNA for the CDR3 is TGTGCCAGCAGCCGGAGGAGCATCGGCTCCTACGAGCAGTACTTC. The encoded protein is CASSRRSIGSYEQYF. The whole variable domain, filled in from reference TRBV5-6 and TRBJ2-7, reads DAGVTQSPTHLIKTRGQQVTLRCSPKSGHDTVSWYQQALGQGPQFIFQYYEEEERQRGNFPDRFSGHQFPNYSSELNVNALLLGDSALYLCASSRRSIGSYEQYFGPGTRLTVT.

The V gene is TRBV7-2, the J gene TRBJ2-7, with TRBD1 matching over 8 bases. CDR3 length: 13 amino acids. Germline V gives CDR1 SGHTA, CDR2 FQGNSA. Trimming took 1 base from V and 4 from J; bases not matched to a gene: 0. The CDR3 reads CASSLGDRYEQYF. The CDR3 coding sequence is TGTGCCAGCAGCTTAGGGGACAGGTACGAGCAGTACTTC.

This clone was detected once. For the CDR3, the DNA is TGTGCCAGCAGCCAAGCGGCAGGGGTCATGAACACTGAAGCTTTCTTT. Protein sequence: CASSQAAGVMNTEAFF. The V call is TRBV5-4, the J call TRBJ1-1; possible D gene TRBD1, 6 bases. Deletions cut 4 bases from V and 0 bases from J, with 16 bases between. From germline, CDR1 is SGHNT and CDR2 YYREEE (reference sequence). The CDR3 has 16 amino acids.

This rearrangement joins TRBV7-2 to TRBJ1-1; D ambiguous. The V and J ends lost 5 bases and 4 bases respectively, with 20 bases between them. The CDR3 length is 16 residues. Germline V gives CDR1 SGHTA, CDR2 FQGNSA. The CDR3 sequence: CASSKSRDSMSTEAFF. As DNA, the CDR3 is TGTGCCAGCAGCAAGTCTAGGGATTCTATGAGCACTGAAGCTTTCTTT.

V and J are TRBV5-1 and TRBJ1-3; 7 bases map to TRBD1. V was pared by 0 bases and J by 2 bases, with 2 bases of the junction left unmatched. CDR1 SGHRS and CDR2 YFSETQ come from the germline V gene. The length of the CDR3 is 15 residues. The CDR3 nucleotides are TGCGCCAGCAGCTTGGCGGGACAGACTGGAAACACCATATATTTT. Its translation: CASSLAGQTGNTIYF.

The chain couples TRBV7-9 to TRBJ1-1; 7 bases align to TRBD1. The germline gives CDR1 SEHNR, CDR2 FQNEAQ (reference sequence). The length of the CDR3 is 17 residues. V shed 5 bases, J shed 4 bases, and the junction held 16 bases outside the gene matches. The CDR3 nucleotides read TGTGCCAGCAGCATTAGGGCGGGGGTCGCAGGGGGCACTGAAGCTTTCTTT. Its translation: CASSIRAGVAGGTEAFF.

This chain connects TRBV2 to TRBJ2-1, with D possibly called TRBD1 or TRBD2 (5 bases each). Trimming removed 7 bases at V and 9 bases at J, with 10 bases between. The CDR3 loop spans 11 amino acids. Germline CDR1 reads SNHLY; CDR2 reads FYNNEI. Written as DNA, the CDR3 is TGTGCCAGCACAGGGACCTCTGAGCAGTTCTTC. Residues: CASTGTSEQFF.

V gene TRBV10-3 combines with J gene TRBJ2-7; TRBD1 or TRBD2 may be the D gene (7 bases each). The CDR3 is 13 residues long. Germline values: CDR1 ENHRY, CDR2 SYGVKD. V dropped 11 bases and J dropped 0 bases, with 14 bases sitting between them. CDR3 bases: TGTGCCGGGGGGGGACAGAGCTCCTACGAGCAGTACTTC. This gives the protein CAGGGQSSYEQYF.

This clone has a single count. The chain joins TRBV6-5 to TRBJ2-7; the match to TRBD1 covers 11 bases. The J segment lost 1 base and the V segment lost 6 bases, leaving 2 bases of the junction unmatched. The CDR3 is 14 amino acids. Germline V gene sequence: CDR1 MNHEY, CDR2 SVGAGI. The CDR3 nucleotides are TGTGCCAGCAGCGGGACAGGGGGATCCTACGAGCAGTACTTC. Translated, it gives CASSGTGGSYEQYF.

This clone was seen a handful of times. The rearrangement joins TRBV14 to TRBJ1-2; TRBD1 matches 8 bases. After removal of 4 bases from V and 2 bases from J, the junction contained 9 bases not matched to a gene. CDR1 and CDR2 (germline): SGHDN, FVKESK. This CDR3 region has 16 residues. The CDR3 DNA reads TGTGCCAGCAGCCCCCGGACAGGGACGGCGAACTATGGCTACACCTTC. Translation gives CASSPRTGTANYGYTF.

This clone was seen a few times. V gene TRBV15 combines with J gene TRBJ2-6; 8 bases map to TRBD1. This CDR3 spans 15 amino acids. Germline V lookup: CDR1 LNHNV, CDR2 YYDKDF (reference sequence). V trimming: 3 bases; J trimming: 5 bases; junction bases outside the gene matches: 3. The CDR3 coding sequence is TGTGCCACCAGCAGCGACAGGGGCTGGGCCAACGTCCTGACTTTC. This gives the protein CATSSDRGWANVLTF.

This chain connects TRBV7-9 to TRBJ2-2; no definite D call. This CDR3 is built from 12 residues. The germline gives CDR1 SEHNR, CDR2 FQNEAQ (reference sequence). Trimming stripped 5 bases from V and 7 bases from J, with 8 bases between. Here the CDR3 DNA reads TGTGCCAGCAGCGTAGAAGACGGGGAGCTGTTTTTT. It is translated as CASSVEDGELFF.

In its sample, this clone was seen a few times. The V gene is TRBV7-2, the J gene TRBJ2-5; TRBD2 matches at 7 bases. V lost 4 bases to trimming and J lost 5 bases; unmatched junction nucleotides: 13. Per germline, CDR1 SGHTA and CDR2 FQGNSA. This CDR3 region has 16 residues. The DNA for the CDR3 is TGTGCCAGCAGCTCGACCGGGGCTTTGCGGGGGGAGACCCAGTACTTC. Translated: CASSSTGALRGETQYF.